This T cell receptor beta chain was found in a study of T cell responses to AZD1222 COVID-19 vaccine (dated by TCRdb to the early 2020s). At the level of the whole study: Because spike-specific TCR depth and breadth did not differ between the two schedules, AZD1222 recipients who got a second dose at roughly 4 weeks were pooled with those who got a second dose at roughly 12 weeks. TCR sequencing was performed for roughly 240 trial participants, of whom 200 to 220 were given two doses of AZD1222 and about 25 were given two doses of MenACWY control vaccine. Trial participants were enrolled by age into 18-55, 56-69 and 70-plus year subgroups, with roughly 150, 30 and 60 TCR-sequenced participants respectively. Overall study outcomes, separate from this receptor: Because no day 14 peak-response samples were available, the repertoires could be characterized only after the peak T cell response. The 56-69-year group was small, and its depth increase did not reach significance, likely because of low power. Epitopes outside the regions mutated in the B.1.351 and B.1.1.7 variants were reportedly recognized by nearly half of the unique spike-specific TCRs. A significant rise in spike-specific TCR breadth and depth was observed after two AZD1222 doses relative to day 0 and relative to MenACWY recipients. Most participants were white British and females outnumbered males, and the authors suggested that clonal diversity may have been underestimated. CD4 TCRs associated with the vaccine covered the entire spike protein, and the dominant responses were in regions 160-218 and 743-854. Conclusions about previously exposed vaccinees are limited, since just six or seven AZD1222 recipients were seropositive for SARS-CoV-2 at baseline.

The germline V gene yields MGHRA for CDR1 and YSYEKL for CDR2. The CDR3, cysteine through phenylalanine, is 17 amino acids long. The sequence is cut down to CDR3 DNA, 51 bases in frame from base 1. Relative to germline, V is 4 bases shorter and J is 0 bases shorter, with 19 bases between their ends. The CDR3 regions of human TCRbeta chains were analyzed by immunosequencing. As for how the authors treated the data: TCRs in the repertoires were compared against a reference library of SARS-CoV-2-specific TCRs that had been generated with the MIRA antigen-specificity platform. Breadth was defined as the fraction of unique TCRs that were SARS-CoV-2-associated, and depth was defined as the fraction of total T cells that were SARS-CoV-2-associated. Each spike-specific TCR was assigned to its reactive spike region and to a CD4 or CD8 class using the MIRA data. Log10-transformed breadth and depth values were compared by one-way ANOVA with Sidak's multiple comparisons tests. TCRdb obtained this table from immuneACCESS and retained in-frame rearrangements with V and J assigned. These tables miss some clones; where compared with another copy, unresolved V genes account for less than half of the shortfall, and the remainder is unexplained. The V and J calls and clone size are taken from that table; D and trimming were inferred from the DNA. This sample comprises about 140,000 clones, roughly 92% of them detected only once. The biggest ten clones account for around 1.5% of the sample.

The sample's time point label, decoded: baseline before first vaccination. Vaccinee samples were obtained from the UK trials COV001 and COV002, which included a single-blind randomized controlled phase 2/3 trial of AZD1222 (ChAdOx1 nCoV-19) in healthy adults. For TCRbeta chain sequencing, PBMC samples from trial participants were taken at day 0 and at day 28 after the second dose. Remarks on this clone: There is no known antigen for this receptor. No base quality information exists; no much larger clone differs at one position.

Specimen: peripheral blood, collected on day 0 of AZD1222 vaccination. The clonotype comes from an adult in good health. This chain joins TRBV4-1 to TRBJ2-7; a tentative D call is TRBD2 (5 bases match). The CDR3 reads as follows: CASSLLVGFEGSYEQYF. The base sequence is TGCGCCAGCAGCCTTCTGGTGGGATTTGAGGGCTCCTACGAGCAGTACTTC.